The entry below gives a single T cell receptor (beta chain) sequence along with its context. J gave up 0 bases and V 5 bases, and 4 bases lay outside the gene matches. The germline V gene encodes CDR1 SGHAT and CDR2 FQNNGV. The CDR3 runs 15 residues. This sample stems from a study of blood T cell repertoires in COVID-19. Study as a whole: Samples of COVID-19 (acute and convalescent) were obtained from the United States, Italy and Spain. The cDNA or gDNA used as material had been derived from T cells, B-cell-depleted T cells, or PBMCs.

Original processing notes: For nucleated cells, counts were estimated from reference gene primer amplification. Assay: immunoSEQ multiplex PCR; the TCRdb copy retains only in-frame clones and omits some. V and J calls and clone size come straight from that table; D and trimming were deduced from the DNA. This sample has a few hundred thousand clones, with around 90% found just once. The sample comprised peripheral blood. This sequence joins TRBV11-2 and TRBJ2-7; 10 positions agree with TRBD2. This TCR derives from a man aged 18 to 30 with active or convalescent COVID-19. The CDR3 spells CASSRSGGSSYEQYF. In DNA, the CDR3 is TGTGCCAGCAGCCGTAGCGGGGGGAGCTCCTACGAGCAGTACTTC. The whole variable domain, remainder taken from reference TRBV11-2 and TRBJ2-7, is EAGVAQSPRYKIIEKRQSVAFWCNPISGHATLYWYQQILGQGPKLLIQFQNNGVVDDSQLPKDRFSAERLKGVDSTLKIQPAKLEDSAVYLCASSRSGGSSYEQYFGPGTRLTVT.